Described below is a single TCR beta chain sequence and its context. Using immunoSEQ multiplex PCR, the repertoire was profiled, and TCRdb retains in-frame clones only, with some absent. The repertoire includes about 130,000 clones, about 95% of them detected once, and 0.4% to 0.5% sits in the top ten. This entry comes from a study of T cell changes during pregnancy in multiple sclerosis. This clonotype was sampled from a female donor with multiple sclerosis, enrolled in a pregnancy study. Sequencing was performed on peripheral blood, taken after pregnancy.

CDR3 bases: TGCAGCGGGACAGTGTCCGGGGAGCTGTTTTTT. Its translation is CSGTVSGELFF. J is TRBJ2-2 and V is TRBV29-1; tentative D call: TRBD1 (6 bases). CDR1 SQVTM and CDR2 ANQGSEA come from the germline V gene. The CDR3 covers 11 residues. V lost 7 bases to trimming and J lost 6 bases, with 9 bases between them.